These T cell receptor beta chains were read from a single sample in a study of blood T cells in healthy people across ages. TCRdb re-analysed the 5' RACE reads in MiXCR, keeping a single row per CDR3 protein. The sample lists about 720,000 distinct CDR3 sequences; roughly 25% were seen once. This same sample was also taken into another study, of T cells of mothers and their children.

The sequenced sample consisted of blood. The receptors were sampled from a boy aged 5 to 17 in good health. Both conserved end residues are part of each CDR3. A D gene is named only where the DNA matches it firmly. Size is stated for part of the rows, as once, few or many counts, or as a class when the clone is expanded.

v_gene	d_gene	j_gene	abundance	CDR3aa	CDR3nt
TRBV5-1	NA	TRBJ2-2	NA	CASSFGRGSTGELFF	TGCGCCAGCAGCTTTGGACGGGGTTCTACCGGGGAGCTGTTTTTT
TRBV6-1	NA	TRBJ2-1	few	CASSTNEQLF	TGTGCCAGCAGTACAAATGAGCAGCTCTTC
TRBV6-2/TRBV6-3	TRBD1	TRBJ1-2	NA	CASRGTGSNYGYTF	TGTGCCAGCAGGGGGACAGGATCTAACTATGGCTACACCTTC
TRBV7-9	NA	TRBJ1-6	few	CASSYGQYYNSPLHF	TGTGCCAGCAGCTACGGACAGTACTATAATTCACCCCTCCACTTT
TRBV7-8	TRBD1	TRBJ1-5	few	CASSINRGGDQPQHF	TGTGCCAGCAGCATAAACAGGGGGGGCGATCAGCCCCAGCATTTT
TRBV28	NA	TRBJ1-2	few	CASTDPSHGYTF	TGTGCCAGCACCGACCCCTCTCATGGCTACACCTTC
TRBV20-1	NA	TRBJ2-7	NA	CSARGLLSYEQYF	TGCAGTGCTAGAGGCTTACTTTCCTACGAGCAGTACTTC
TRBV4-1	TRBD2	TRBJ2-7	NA	CASSRYGLADEQYF	TGCGCCAGCAGCCGGTATGGGCTAGCGGACGAGCAGTACTTC
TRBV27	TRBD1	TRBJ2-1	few	CASSLTDRAYNEQFF	TGTGCCAGCAGTTTAACGGACAGGGCCTACAATGAGCAGTTCTTC
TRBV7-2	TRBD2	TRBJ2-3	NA	CASSLSGTGLDTQYF	TGTGCCAGCAGCTTAAGCGGGACCGGACTAGATACGCAGTATTTT
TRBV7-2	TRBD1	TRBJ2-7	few	CASNLGQGAAYEQYF	TGTGCCAGCAACTTAGGACAGGGGGCGGCCTACGAGCAGTACTTC
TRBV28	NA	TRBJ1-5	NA	CASSFQAVDQPQHF	TGTGCCAGCAGTTTTCAGGCAGTAGATCAGCCCCAGCATTTT
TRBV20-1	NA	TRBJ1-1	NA	CSARDGVANTEAFF	TGTAGTGCCCGGGACGGGGTGGCGAACACTGAAGCTTTCTTT
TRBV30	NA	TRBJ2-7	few	CAWSTASGINYEQYF	TGTGCCTGGAGTACAGCCAGTGGGATAAACTACGAGCAGTACTTC
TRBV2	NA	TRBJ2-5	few	CASSDPAGAETQYF	TGTGCCAGCAGCGACCCCGCAGGGGCGGAGACCCAGTACTTC
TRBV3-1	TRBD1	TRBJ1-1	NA	CASSQMTGGEAFF	TGTGCCAGCAGCCAAATGACAGGGGGAGAAGCTTTCTTT
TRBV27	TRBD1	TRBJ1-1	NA	CANRTPTGGNTEAFF	TGTGCCAACAGAACACCCACAGGGGGTAACACTGAAGCTTTCTTT
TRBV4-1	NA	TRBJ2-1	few	CASSHAVLARNHNEQFF	TGCGCCAGCAGCCATGCCGTGCTAGCGAGGAACCACAATGAGCAGTTCTTC
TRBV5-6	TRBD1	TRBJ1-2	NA	CASSSGTEKGNYGYTF	TGTGCCAGCAGCTCGGGGACAGAGAAAGGGAACTATGGCTACACCTTC
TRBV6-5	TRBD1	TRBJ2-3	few	CASSYSDRGDTQYF	TGTGCCAGCAGTTACTCGGACAGGGGTGATACGCAGTATTTT
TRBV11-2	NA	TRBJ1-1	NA	CASSLGQAGDTEAFF	TGTGCCAGCAGCTTAGGGCAGGCGGGGGACACTGAAGCTTTCTTT
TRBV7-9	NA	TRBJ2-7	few	CASSHGWDSDYEQYF	TGTGCCAGCAGTCACGGGTGGGACTCGGACTACGAGCAGTACTTC